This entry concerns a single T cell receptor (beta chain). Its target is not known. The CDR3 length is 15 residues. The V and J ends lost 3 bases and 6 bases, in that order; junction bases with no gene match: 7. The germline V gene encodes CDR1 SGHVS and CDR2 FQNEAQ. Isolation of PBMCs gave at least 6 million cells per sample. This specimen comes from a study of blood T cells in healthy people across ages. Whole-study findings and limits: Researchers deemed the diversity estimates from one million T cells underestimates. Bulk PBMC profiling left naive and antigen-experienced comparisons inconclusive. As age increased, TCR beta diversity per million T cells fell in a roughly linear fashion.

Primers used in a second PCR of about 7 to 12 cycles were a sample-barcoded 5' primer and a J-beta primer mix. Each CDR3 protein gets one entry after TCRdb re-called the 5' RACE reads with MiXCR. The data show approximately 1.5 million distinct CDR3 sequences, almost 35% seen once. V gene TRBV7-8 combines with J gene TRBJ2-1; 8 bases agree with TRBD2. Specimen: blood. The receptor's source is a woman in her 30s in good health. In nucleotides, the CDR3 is TGTGCCAGCAGCTTTGCGGGGGGCCTAGGCAATGAGCAGTTCTTC. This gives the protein CASSFAGGLGNEQFF. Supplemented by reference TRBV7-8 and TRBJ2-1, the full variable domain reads GAGVSQSPRYKVAKRGQDVALRCDPISGHVSLFWYQQALGQGPEFLTYFQNEAQLDKSGLPSDRFFAERPEGSVSTLKIQRTQQEDSAVYLCASSFAGGLGNEQFFGPGTRLTVL.